The following is a T cell receptor beta chain sequence with its context. Its cognate antigen is unknown. This record belongs to a study of T-cell memory formation after mild COVID-19. Study background: Most TCR clusters belonged to a single donor.

One entry per CDR3 protein, called by TCRdb with MiXCR from the 5' RACE reads. Of 65,000 to 95,000 distinct CDR3 sequences listed, roughly 12% were seen once; the top ten hold 40% to 45%. The germline V gene encodes CDR1 MNHEY and CDR2 SMNVEV (reference sequence). The CDR3 loop spans 14 amino acids. V was trimmed by 1 base and J by 4 bases, leaving 10 bases between them. Study results and caveats: Specificity for SARS-CoV-2 was not confirmed among the second-wave clones peaking on day 37. The pre-infection memory compartment contained some responding clones, suggesting cross-reactive memory joined.

The TCR sequence derives from a young man who had mild COVID-19 (a few samples of this study predate the infection). Cell type and time point are not known. The rearrangement links TRBV27 to TRBJ1-2; D gene uncertain. The specimen was PBMCs or a T cell subset sorted from them (not recorded which). In DNA, the CDR3 is TGTGCCAGCAGTTTATTGGGGTCAGGCTATGGCTACACCTTC. Its protein product is CASSLLGSGYGYTF.